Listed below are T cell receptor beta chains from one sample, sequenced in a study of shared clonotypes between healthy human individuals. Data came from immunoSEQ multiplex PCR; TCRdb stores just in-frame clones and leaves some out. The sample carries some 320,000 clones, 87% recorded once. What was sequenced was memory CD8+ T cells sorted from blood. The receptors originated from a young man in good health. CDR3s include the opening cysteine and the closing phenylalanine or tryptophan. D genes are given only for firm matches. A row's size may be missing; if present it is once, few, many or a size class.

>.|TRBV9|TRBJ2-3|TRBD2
CASGSGTSYLTSTDTQYF
TGTGCCAGCGGGTCCGGGACTAGCTACCTCACTAGCACAGATACGCAGTATTTT
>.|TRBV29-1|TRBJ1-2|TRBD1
CSVPGQGSHLGYTF
TGCAGCGTTCCGGGACAGGGGTCCCACTTAGGCTACACCTTC
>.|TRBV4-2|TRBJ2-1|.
CASSLGADGTSISEQFF
TGTGCCAGCAGCCTGGGGGCGGATGGCACTAGCATCAGTGAGCAGTTCTTC
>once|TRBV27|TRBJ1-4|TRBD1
CASSPRQGSSEKLFF
TGTGCCAGCAGTCCCAGACAGGGTTCGAGTGAAAAACTGTTTTTT
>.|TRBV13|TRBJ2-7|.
CASSPSGVVHEQYF
TGTGCCAGCAGCCCTTCTGGGGTGGTACACGAGCAGTACTTC
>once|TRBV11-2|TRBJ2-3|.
CASSLTAGITDTQYF
TGTGCCAGCAGCTTAACGGCGGGGATCACAGATACGCAGTATTTT
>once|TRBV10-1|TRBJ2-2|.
CASSDSGLGIGGELFF
TGCGCCAGCAGTGATTCGGGGCTGGGGATCGGCGGGGAGCTGTTTTTT
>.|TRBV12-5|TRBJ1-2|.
CASGLGGTSYGYTF
TGTGCTAGTGGTCTCGGGGGGACAAGCTATGGCTACACCTTC
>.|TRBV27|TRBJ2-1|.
CASSSRRERYNEQFF
TGTGCCAGCAGTTCAAGACGGGAGCGTTACAATGAGCAGTTCTTC
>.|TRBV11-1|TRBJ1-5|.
CASSLTGTSNQPQHF
TGTGCCAGCAGCTTAACTGGGACAAGCAATCAGCCCCAGCATTTT
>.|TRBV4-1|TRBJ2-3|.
CASSQFPGTDTQYF
TGCGCCAGCAGCCAATTCCCGGGGACAGATACGCAGTATTTT
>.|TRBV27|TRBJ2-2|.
CASSFLSGLHTGELFF
TGTGCCAGCAGTTTCTTATCAGGACTCCACACCGGGGAGCTGTTTTTT
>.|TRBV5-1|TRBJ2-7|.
CASSLEWTSPYEQYF
TGCGCCAGCAGCTTGGAGTGGACGTCACCCTACGAGCAGTACTTC
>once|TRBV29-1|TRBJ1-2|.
CSGTVNYGYTF
TGCAGCGGGACAGTTAACTATGGCTACACCTTC
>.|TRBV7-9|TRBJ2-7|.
CASSLVGAPYEQYF
TGTGCCAGCAGCTTAGTTGGGGCCCCCTACGAGCAGTACTTC
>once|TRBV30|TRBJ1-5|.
CAWSVEVWQPQHF
TGTGCCTGGAGTGTAGAGGTATGGCAGCCCCAGCATTTT
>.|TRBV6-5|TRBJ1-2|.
CASSYSEGSNGYTF
TGTGCCAGCAGTTACTCGGAGGGTTCCAATGGCTACACCTTC
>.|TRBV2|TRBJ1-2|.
CASSEFESLGYTF
TGTGCCAGCAGTGAATTCGAGAGTCTCGGCTACACCTTC
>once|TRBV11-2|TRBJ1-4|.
CASSLYFADEKLFF
TGTGCCAGCAGCTTGTATTTCGCAGATGAAAAACTGTTTTTT
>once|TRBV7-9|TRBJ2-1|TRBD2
CASSSFGRGGRDEQFF
TGTGCCAGCAGCTCATTCGGTCGGGGCGGGAGAGATGAGCAGTTCTTC
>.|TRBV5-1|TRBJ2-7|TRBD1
CASSYWTGLEQYF
TGCGCCAGCAGCTATTGGACAGGGCTCGAGCAGTACTTC
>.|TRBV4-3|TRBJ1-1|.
CASSQAERVGNTEAFF
TGCGCCAGCAGCCAAGCCGAAAGGGTGGGAAACACTGAAGCTTTCTTT
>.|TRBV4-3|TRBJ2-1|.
CASSQDPDFNEQFF
TGCGCCAGCAGCCAAGATCCCGACTTCAATGAGCAGTTCTTC
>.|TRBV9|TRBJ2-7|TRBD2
CASSVGTSGSYEQYF
TGTGCCAGCAGCGTAGGAACTAGCGGTTCCTACGAGCAGTACTTC
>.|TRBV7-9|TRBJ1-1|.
CASSPTEVKEAFF
TGTGCCAGCAGCCCGACGGAGGTAAAAGAAGCTTTCTTT
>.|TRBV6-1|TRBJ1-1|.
CASSEARQINPPAFF
TGTGCCAGCAGTGAAGCCAGACAGATCAACCCGCCAGCTTTCTTT
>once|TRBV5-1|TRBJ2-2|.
CASSPEETGELFF
TGCGCCAGCAGCCCCGAGGAGACCGGGGAGCTGTTTTTT
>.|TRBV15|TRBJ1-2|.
CATSRGTEGNYGYTF
TGTGCCACCAGCAGGGGGACGGAGGGAAACTATGGCTACACCTTC
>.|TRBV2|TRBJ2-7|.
CASSERLVPDEQYF
TGTGCCAGCAGTGAAAGGCTAGTCCCGGACGAGCAGTACTTC
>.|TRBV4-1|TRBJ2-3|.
CASSQDLPGGIADTQYF
TGCGCCAGCAGCCAAGATCTCCCCGGCGGGATTGCAGATACGCAGTATTTT
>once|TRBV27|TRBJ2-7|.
CASSFRAPYEQYF
TGTGCCAGCAGTTTTAGGGCTCCCTACGAGCAGTACTTC
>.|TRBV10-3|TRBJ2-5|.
CAISPDAQETQYF
TGTGCCATCAGCCCCGATGCCCAAGAGACCCAGTACTTC
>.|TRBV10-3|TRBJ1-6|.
CAISAERGAGALHF
TGTGCCATCAGTGCCGAGCGAGGGGCCGGGGCCCTCCACTTT
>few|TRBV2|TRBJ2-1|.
CASSEGPRNEQFF
TGTGCCAGCAGTGAGGGCCCGAGGAATGAGCAGTTCTTC
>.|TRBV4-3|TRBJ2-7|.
CASSQGAGYEQYF
TGCGCCAGCAGCCAAGGTGCGGGGTACGAGCAGTACTTC
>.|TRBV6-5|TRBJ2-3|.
CASSYSRVDLTDTQYF
TGTGCCAGCAGTTACTCTAGGGTAGACCTCACAGATACGCAGTATTTT
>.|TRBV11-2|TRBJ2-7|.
CASTSAGNYEQYF
TGTGCCAGCACCTCGGCGGGGAACTACGAGCAGTACTTC